The rows below give T cell receptor beta chains drawn from one sample of a study of blood T cell repertoires in COVID-19. Repertoires were generated with immunoSEQ multiplex PCR, while TCRdb's copy carries only in-frame clones and drops some. The repertoire holds approximately 92,000 clones, with 70% to 85% as singletons. Specimen: peripheral blood. The receptors originated from a woman aged 60-70 years in a cohort sampled during active or convalescent COVID-19. Both conserved end residues are part of each CDR3. The D gene is left open where the match is weak. Clone size is stated in some rows and not others, as once, few, many or a class when expanded.

TRBD2 | . | TRBJ2-3 | TRBV4-3 | TGCGCCAGCAGCCAAGAGGGACTAGTAGCAGATACGCAGTATTTT | CASSQEGLVADTQYF
TRBD1 | . | TRBJ1-5 | TRBV19 | TGTGCCAGTAGTACCGGGACAGGGCATCAGCCCCAGCATTTT | CASSTGTGHQPQHF
TRBD1 | few | TRBJ1-3 | TRBV7-2 | TGTGCCAGCAGCCCCCGACAGGGTCTAACTGGAAACACCATATATTTT | CASSPRQGLTGNTIYF
. | few | TRBJ1-6 | TRBV9 | TGTGCCAGCAGCTCCGGCGAGGTGGGAGGTTCACCCCTCCACTTT | CASSSGEVGGSPLHF
TRBD2 | . | TRBJ2-1 | TRBV14 | TGTGCCAGCAGCCATGGGACTAGCGGGGGTGATGAGCAGTTCTTC | CASSHGTSGGDEQFF
. | few | TRBJ1-5 | TRBV21-1 | TGTGCCACCGCGTCCCGGGACACTCGTGGAGGTGGCAATCAGCCCCAGCATTTT | CATASRDTRGGGNQPQHF
. | . | TRBJ1-1 | TRBV11-1 | TGTGCCAGCAGCGTCGACAGGTCCACTGAAGCTTTCTTT | CASSVDRSTEAFF
TRBD1 | . | TRBJ2-3 | TRBV28 | TGTGCCAGCAGTCCCTGGTTGCCCCTCGGACAGGGGAATCCAGATACGCAGTATTTT | CASSPWLPLGQGNPDTQYF
TRBD1 | . | TRBJ1-1 | TRBV5-4 | TGTGCCAGCAGCAAGACAGGGGGCGGGAACACTGAAGCTTTCTTT | CASSKTGGGNTEAFF
TRBD1 | once | TRBJ1-2 | TRBV18 | TGTGCCAGCTCACCAGACAGGGGTGATGGCTACACCTTC | CASSPDRGDGYTF
. | . | TRBJ1-6 | TRBV11-2 | TGTGCCAGCAGCTTAGCGTCGGGATCCCTCCACTTT | CASSLASGSLHF
. | few | TRBJ2-1 | TRBV11-3 | TGTGCCAGCAGCTTAGTTGCGGGGCCAACAAGTGAGCAGTTCTTC | CASSLVAGPTSEQFF
. | . | TRBJ2-2 | TRBV3-1/TRBV3-2 | TGTGCCAGCAGCCAAGGATTAGCGAACACCGGGGAGCTGTTTTTT | CASSQGLANTGELFF
. | . | TRBJ1-1 | TRBV7-9 | TGTGCCAGCAGCTTGGCCGAGAACACTGAAGCTTTCTTT | CASSLAENTEAFF
. | . | TRBJ2-2 | TRBV4-2 | TGTGCCAGCAGCCCCCGACAGGATGGCGGGGAGCTGTTTTTT | CASSPRQDGGELFF
. | many | TRBJ2-5 | TRBV7-9 | TGTGCCAGCAGCTTATACCCAGGGGCAGAGACCCAGTACTTC | CASSLYPGAETQYF
TRBD2 | few | TRBJ2-7 | TRBV7-2 | TGTGCCAGCAGCGTGACTAGCGGGACCACCTACGAGCAGTACTTC | CASSVTSGTTYEQYF
TRBD1 | . | TRBJ1-2 | TRBV18 | TGTGCCAGCTCACCGACAGGGGACTATGGCTACACCTTC | CASSPTGDYGYTF
TRBD2 | . | TRBJ2-7 | TRBV9 | TGTGCCAGCAGCGTAGAGGCTAGCGGCTCCTACGAGCAGTACTTC | CASSVEASGSYEQYF
. | many | TRBJ2-7 | TRBV3-1/TRBV3-2 | TGTGCCAGCAGGGACAGAGCCTACGAGCAGTACTTC | CASRDRAYEQYF
. | . | TRBJ1-2 | TRBV27 | TGTGCCAGCAGTTTATCTACCCCTACGAATGGCTACACCTTC | CASSLSTPTNGYTF
TRBD1 | few | TRBJ2-1 | TRBV7-8 | TGTGCCAGCAGCTTAGGGGGACAGCACAATGAGCAGTTCTTC | CASSLGGQHNEQFF
. | . | TRBJ2-3 | TRBV3-1/TRBV3-2 | TGTGCCAGCAGCCAGTGGGAGAGTACGCAGTATTTT | CASSQWESTQYF
. | . | TRBJ1-1 | TRBV3-1/TRBV3-2 | TGTGCCAGCAGCCAAGTTGACAGTAGATTGACTGAAGCTTTCTTT | CASSQVDSRLTEAFF
TRBD2 | . | TRBJ2-5 | TRBV5-1 | TGCGCCAGCAGCTCCAGGACTTCTTCGGGGGGAGAGACCCAGTACTTC | CASSSRTSSGGETQYF
TRBD2 | . | TRBJ2-1 | TRBV6-6 | TGTGCCAGCAGTTCGCGGGGGGGCAGCGAAAATGAGCAGTTCTTC | CASSSRGGSENEQFF
TRBD1 | . | TRBJ2-7 | TRBV5-6 | TGTGCCAGCAGCAGGAGAGGCTTTGGGACAGGGGCCTACGAGCAGTACTTC | CASSRRGFGTGAYEQYF
. | . | TRBJ1-1 | TRBV15 | TGTGCCACCAACCTCGACAGGCTGAACACTGAAGCTTTCTTT | CATNLDRLNTEAFF
TRBD1 | . | TRBJ2-7 | TRBV6-5 | TGTGCCAGCAAACCGGGACAGGCCCTTTCCTACGAGCAGTACTTC | CASKPGQALSYEQYF